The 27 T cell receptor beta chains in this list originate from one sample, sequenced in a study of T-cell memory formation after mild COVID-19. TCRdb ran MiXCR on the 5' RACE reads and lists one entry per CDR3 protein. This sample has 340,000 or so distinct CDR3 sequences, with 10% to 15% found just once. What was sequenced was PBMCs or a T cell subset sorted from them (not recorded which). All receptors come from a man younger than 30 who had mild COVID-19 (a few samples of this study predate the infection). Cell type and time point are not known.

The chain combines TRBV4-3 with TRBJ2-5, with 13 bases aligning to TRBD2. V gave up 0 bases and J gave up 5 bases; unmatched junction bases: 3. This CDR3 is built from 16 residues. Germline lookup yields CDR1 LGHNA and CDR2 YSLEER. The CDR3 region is CASSQEALAGGETQYF. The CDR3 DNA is TGCGCCAGCAGCCAAGAGGCACTAGCGGGGGGGGAGACCCAGTACTTC.

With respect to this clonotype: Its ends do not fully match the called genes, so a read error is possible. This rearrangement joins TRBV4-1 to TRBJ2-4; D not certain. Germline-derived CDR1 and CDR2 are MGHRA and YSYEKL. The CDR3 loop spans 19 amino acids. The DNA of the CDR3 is TGCCCCAGCAGCCAAGGAGATAGTACCTTACCATGGCCCAAAAACATTCAGTACTTC. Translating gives CPSSQGDSTLPWPKNIQYF.

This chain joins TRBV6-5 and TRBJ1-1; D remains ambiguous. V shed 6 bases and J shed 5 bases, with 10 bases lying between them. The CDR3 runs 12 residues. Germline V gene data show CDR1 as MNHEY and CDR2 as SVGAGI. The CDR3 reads CASRRYGTEAFF. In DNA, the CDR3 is TGTGCCAGCAGGCGTTACGGGACTGAAGCTTTCTTT.

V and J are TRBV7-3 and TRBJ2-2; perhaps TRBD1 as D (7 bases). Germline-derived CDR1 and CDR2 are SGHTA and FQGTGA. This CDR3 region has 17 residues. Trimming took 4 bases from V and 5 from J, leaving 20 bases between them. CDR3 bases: TGTGCCAGCAGCTATGTCCCCTCCAGGGGGAGGACCGGGGAGCTGTTTTTT. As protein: CASSYVPSRGRTGELFF.

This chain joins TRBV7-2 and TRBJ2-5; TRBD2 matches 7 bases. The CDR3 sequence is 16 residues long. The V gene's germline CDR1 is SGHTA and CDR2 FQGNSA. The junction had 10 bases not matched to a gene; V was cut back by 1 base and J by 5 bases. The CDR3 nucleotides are TGTGCCAGCAGCTTAGTGAGGCCGGGGGGAAAGGAGACCCAGTACTTC. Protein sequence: CASSLVRPGGKETQYF.

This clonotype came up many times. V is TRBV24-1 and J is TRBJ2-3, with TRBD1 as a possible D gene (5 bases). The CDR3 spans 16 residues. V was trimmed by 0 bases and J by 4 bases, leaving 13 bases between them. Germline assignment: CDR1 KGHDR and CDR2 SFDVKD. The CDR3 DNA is TGTGCCACCAGTGATTTGGGGTCCGAAGGGGCAGATACGCAGTATTTT. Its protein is CATSDLGSEGADTQYF.

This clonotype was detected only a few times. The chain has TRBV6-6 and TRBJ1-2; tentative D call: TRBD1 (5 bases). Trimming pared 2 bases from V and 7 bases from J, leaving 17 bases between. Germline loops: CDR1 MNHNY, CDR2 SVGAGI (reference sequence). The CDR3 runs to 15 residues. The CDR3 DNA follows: TGTGCCAGCAGTTACATGATTCGTCAGGGAGGTGGCTACACCTTC. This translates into CASSYMIRQGGGYTF.

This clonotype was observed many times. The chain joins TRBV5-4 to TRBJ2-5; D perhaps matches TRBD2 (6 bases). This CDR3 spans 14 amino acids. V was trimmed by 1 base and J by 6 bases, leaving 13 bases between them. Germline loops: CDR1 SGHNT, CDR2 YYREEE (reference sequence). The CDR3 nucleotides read TGTGCCAGCAGCTTGTATGTGGGGAGGAAGACCCAGTACTTC. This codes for CASSLYVGRKTQYF.

CDR3 in amino acids: CASSPGDGPSYEQYF. The CDR3 DNA reads as TGTGCCAGCAGTCCCGGAGATGGCCCGTCCTACGAGCAGTACTTC. The chain carries TRBV12-3 or TRBV12-4 and TRBJ2-7; D not certain. Trimming left V 5 bases short and J 1 base short, with 15 bases between. The CDR3 runs to 15 residues.

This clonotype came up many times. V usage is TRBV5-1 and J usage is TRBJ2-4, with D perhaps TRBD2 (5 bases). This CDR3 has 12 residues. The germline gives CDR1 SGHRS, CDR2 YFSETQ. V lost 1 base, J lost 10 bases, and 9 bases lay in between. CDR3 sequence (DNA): TGCGCCAGCAGCTTGTTCTCGGGAATTCAGTACTTC. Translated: CASSLFSGIQYF.

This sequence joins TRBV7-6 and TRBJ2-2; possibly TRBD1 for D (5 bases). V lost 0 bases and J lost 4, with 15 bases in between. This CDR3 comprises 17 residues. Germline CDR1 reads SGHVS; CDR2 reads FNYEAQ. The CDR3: CASSLAGLYSSTGELFF. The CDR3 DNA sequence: TGTGCCAGCAGCTTAGCGGGGCTATATTCTAGCACCGGGGAGCTGTTTTTT.

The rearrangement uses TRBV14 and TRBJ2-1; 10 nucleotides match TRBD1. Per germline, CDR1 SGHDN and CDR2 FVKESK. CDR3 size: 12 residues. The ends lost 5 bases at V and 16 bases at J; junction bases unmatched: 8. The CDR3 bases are TGTGCCAGCAGCTATGGACAGGGGGACTGCTTCTTC. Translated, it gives CASSYGQGDCFF.

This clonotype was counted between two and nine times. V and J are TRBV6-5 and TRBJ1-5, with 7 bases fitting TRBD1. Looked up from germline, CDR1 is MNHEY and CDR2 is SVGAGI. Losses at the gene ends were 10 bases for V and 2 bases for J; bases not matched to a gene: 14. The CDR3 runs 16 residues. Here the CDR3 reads CATNPRGNRGNQPQHF. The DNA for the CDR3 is TGTGCCACGAATCCCAGGGGGAATAGGGGCAATCAGCCCCAGCATTTT.

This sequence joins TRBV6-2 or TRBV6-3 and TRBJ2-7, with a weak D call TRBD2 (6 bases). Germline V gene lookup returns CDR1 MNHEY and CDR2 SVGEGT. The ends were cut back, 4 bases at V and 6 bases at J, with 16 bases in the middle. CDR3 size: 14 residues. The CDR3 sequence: CASSSGSTLGEQYF. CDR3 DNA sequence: TGTGCCAGCAGTTCCGGGAGCACTCTTGGCGAGCAGTACTTC.

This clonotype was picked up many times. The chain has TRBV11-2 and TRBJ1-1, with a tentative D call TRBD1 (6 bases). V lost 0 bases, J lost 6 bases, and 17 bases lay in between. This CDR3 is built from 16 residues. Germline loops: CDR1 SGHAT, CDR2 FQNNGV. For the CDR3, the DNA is TGTGCCAGCAGCTTAGATCAGGGTGGGGGGCGGCCTGAAGCTTTCTTT. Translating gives CASSLDQGGGRPEAFF.

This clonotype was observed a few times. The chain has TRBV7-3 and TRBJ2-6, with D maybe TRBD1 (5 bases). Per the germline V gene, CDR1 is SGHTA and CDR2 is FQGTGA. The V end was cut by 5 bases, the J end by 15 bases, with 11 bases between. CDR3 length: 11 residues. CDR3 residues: CASSPGSALTF. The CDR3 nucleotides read TGTGCCAGCAGCCCAGGGTCCGCCCTGACTTTC.

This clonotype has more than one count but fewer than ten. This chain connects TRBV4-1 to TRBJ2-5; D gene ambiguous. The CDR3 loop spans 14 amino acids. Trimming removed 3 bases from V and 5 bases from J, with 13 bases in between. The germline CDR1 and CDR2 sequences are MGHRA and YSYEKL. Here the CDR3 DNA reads TGCGCCAGCAGCCACACCCCCAGGTGGGAGACCCAGTACTTC. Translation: CASSHTPRWETQYF.

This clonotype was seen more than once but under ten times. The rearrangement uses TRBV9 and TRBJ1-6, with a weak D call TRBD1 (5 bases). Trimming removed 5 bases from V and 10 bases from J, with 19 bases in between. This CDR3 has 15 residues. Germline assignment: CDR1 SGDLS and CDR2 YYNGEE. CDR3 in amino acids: CASSAGDHDGSPLHF. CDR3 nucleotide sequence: TGTGCCAGCAGTGCCGGGGACCACGACGGGTCACCCCTCCACTTT.

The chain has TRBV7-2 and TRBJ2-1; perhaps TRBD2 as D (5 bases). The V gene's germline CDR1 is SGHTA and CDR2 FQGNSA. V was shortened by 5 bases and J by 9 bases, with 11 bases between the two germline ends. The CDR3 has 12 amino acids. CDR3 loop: CASSDSRGEQFF. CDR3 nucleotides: TGTGCCAGCAGCGACTCACGGGGTGAGCAGTTCTTC.

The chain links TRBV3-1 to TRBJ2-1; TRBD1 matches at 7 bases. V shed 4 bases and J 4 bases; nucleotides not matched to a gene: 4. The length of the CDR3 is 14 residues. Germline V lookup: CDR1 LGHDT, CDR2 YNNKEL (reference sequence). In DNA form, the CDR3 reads TGTGCCAGCAGCCGTAGACAGGGTTACAATGAGCAGTTCTTC. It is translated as CASSRRQGYNEQFF.

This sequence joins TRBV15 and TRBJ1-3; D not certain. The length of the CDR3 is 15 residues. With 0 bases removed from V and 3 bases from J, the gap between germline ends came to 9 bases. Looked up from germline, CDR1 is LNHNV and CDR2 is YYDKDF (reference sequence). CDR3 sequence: CATSRDRPHGNTIYF. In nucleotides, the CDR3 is TGTGCCACCAGCAGAGACAGGCCCCATGGAAACACCATATATTTT.

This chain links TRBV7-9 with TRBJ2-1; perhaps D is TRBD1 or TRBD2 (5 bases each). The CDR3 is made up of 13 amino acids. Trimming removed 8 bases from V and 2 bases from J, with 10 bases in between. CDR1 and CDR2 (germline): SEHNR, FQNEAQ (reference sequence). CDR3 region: CASWQGPYNEQFF. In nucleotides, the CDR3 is TGTGCCAGCTGGCAGGGACCCTACAATGAGCAGTTCTTC.

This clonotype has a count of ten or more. The chain's CDR3 is CASRGTGDGYTF. CDR3 coding DNA: TGTGCCAGCAGGGGGACAGGTGATGGCTACACCTTC. This sequence joins TRBV2 and TRBJ1-2; 8 positions match TRBD1. Germline CDR1 reads SNHLY; CDR2 reads FYNNEI. V shed 6 bases and J 6 bases; nucleotides not matched to a gene: 3. The CDR3 extends over 12 amino acids. Drawing the rest from reference TRBV2 and TRBJ1-2, the complete variable domain is EPEVTQTPSHQVTQMGQEVILRCVPISNHLYFYWYRQILGQKVEFLVSFYNNEISEKSEIFDDQFSVERPDGSNFTLKIRSTKLEDSAMYFCASRGTGDGYTFGSGTRLTVV.

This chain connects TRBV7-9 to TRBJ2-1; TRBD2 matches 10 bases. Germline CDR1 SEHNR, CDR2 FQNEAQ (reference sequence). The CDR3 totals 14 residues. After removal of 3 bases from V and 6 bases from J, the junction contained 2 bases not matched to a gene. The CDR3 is CASSLSGGANEQFF. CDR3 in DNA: TGTGCCAGCAGCTTGAGCGGGGGGGCCAATGAGCAGTTCTTC.

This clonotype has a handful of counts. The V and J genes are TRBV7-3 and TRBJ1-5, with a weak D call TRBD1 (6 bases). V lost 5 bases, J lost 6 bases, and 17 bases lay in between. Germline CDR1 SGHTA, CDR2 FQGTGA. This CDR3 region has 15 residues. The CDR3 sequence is CASSPHGGLGQPQHF. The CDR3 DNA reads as TGTGCCAGCAGCCCCCACGGGGGCTTAGGTCAGCCCCAGCATTTT. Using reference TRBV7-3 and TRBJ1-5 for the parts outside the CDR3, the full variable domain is GAGVSQTPSNKVTEKGKYVELRCDPISGHTALYWYRQSLGQGPEFLIYFQGTGAADDSGLPNDRFFAVRPEGSVSTLKIQRTERGDSAVYLCASSPHGGLGQPQHFGDGTRLSIL.

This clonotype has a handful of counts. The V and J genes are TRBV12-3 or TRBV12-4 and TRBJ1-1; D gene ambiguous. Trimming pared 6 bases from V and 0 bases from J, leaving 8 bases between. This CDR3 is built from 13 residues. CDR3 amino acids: CASRRVVNTEAFF. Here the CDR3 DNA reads TGTGCCAGCAGGCGGGTGGTGAACACTGAAGCTTTCTTT.

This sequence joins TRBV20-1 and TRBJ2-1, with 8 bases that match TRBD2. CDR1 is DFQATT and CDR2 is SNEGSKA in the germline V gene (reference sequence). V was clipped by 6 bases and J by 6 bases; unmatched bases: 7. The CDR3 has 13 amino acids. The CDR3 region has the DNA TGCAGTGCCCTGGCGGGGGGCGGCAATGAGCAGTTCTTC. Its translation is CSALAGGGNEQFF.